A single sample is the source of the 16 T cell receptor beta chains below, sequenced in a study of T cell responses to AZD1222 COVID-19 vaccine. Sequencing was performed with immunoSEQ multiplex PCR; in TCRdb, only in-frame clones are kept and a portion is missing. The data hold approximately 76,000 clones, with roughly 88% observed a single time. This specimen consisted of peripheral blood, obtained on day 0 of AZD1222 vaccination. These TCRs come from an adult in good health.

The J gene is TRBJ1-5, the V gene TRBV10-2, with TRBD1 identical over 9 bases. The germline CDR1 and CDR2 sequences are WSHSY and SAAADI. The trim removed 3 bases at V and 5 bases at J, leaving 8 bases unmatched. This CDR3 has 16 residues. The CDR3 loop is CASSDLGQGSYQPQHF. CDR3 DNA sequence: TGCGCCAGCAGTGACCTCGGACAGGGGAGCTATCAGCCCCAGCATTTT.

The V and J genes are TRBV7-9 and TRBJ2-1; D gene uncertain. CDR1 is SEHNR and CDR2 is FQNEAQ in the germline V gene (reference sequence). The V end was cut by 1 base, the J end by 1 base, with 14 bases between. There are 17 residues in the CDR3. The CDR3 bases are TGTGCCAGCAGCTTAGGGCGGCGCCTCGGTTCCTACAATGAGCAGTTCTTC. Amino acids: CASSLGRRLGSYNEQFF.

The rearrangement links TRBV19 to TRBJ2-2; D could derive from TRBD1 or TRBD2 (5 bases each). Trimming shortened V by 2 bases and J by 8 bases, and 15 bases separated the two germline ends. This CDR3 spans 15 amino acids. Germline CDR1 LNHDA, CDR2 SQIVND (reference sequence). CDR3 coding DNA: TGTGCCAGTAGTATACCGGGCCCAGGGACGGGGGAGCTGTTTTTT. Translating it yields CASSIPGPGTGELFF.

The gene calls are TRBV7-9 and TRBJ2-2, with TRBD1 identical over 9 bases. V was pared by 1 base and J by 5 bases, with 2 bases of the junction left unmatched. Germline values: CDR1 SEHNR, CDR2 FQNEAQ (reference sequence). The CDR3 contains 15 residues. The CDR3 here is CASSLGQGGTGELFF. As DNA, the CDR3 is TGTGCCAGCAGCTTAGGACAGGGGGGAACCGGGGAGCTGTTTTTT.

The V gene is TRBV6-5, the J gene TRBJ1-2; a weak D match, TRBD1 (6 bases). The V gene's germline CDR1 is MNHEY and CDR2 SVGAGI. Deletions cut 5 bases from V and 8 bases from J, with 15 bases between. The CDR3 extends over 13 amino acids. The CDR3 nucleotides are TGTGCCAGCAGTATGCCCCTAGGGGGAGGCTACACCTTC. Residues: CASSMPLGGGYTF.

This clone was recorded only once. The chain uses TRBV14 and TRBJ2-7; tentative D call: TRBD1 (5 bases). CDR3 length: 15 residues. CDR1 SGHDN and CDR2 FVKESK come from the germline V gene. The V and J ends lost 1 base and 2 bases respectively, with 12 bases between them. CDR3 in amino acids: CASSQGRGGPYEQYF. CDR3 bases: TGTGCCAGCAGCCAAGGAAGGGGCGGACCCTACGAGCAGTACTTC.

The CDR3 sequence: CASSLQYRAFF. The CDR3, as DNA: TGTGCCAGCAGCCTCCAATACAGGGCTTTCTTT. The chain links TRBV7-8 to TRBJ1-1, with D possibly being TRBD1 (5 bases). V was pared by 5 bases and J by 11 bases, with 12 bases between. Per germline, CDR1 SGHVS and CDR2 FQNEAQ. The CDR3 runs to 11 residues.

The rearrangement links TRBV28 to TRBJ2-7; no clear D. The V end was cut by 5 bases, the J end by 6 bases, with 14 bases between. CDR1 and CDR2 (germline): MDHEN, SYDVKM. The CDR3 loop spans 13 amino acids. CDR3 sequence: CASSLLMESEQYF. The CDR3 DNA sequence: TGTGCCAGCAGTCTCCTGATGGAGAGCGAGCAGTACTTC.

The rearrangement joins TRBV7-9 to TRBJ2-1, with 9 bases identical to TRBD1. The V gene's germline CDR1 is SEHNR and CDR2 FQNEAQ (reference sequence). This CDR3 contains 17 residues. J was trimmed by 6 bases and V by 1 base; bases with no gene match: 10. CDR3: CASSLGGLDRGTNEQFF. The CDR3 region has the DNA TGTGCCAGCAGCTTAGGAGGCCTGGACAGGGGAACCAATGAGCAGTTCTTC.

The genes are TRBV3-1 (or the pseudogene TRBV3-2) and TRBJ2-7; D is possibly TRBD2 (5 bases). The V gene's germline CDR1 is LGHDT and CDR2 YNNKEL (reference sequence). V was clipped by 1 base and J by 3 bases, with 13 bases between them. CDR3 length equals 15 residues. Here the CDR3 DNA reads TGTGCCAGCAGCCAAGTAACCGGTGGAGGCTACGAGCAGTACTTC. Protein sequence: CASSQVTGGGYEQYF.

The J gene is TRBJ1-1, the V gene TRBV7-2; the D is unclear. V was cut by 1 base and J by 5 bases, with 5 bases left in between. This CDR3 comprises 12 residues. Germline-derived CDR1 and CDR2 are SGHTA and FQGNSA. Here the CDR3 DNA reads TGTGCCAGCAGCTTAGGGTGGACTGAAGCTTTCTTT. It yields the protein CASSLGWTEAFF.

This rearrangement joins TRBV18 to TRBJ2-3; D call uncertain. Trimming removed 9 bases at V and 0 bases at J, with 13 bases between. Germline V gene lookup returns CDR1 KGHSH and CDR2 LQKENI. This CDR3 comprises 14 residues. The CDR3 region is CARPPLSSTDTQYF. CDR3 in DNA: TGTGCCAGGCCTCCGCTCTCTAGCACAGATACGCAGTATTTT.

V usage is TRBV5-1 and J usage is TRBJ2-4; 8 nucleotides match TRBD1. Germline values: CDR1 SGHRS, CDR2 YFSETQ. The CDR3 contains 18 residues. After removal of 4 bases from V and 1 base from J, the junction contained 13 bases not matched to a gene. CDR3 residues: CASSGTGGEGEAKNIQYF. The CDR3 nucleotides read TGCGCCAGCAGCGGGACAGGTGGTGAAGGTGAGGCCAAAAACATTCAGTACTTC.

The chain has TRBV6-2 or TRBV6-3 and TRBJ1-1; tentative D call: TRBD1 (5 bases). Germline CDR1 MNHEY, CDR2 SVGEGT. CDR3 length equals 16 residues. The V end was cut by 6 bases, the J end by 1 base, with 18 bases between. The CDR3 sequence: CASSSGPITGNTEAFF. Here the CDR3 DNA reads TGTGCCAGCAGCTCTGGGCCGATTACAGGGAACACTGAAGCTTTCTTT.

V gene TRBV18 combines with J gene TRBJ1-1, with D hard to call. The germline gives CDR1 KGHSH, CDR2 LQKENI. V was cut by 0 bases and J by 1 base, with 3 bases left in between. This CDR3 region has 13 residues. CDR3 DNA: TGTGCCAGCTCACCACCACGGAACACTGAAGCTTTCTTT. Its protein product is CASSPPRNTEAFF.

In nucleotides, the CDR3 is TGTGCCAGCAGCTTATCCAACTACGAGCAGTACTTC. Protein product: CASSLSNYEQYF. The V gene is TRBV13, the J gene TRBJ2-7, with D unresolved. Germline V gives CDR1 PRHDT, CDR2 FYEKMQ (reference sequence). V lost 2 bases to trimming and J lost 3 bases, with 5 bases between them. The CDR3 extends over 12 amino acids.